This passage covers 5 T cell receptor beta chains from one sample sequenced in a study of blood T cell repertoires in COVID-19. Clones were read by immunoSEQ multiplex PCR, and TCRdb kept only the in-frame ones, dropping some. The data contain roughly 120,000 clones, around 85% of them singletons. Sequences were obtained from peripheral blood. These TCRs come from an older woman with COVID-19, enrolled during active disease.

The chain uses TRBV11-3 and TRBJ2-5, with D possibly TRBD2 on 7 matching bases. The CDR3 length is 13 residues. V lost 3 bases to trimming and J lost 5 bases, with 10 bases between them. Germline V gene sequence: CDR1 SGHNT, CDR2 YENEEA. The DNA for the CDR3 is TGTGCCAGCAGCTTTTCGGGGGGCGAGACCCAGTACTTC. This gives the protein CASSFSGGETQYF. The full variable domain, completed using reference TRBV11-3 and TRBJ2-5, is EAGVVQSPRYKIIEKKQPVAFWCNPISGHNTLYWYLQNLGQGPELLIRYENEEAVDDSQLPKDRFSAERLKGVDSTLKIQPAELGDSAVYLCASSFSGGETQYFGPGTRLLVL.

This clone was observed once. J is TRBJ2-2 and V is TRBV5-8, with 9 bases lining up with TRBD2. Per germline, CDR1 SGHTS and CDR2 YDEGEE. Trimming at V came to 4 bases and at J to 3 bases, leaving 4 bases not matched to a gene. The CDR3 runs 15 residues. CDR3 in amino acids: CASSPRLADTGELFF. In nucleotides, the CDR3 is TGTGCCAGCAGCCCCCGACTAGCGGACACCGGGGAGCTGTTTTTT. Drawing the rest from reference TRBV5-8 and TRBJ2-2, the complete variable domain is EAGVTQSPTHLIKTRGQQATLRCSPISGHTSVYWYQQALGLGLQFLLWYDEGEERNRGNFPPRFSGRQFPNYSSELNVNALELEDSALYLCASSPRLADTGELFFGEGSRLTVL.

The chain is built from TRBV7-8 and TRBJ2-2, with 8 bases fitting TRBD2. This CDR3 region has 19 residues. V lost 5 bases, J lost 6 bases, and 20 bases stayed unmatched. Germline values: CDR1 SGHVS, CDR2 FQNEAQ. This chain's CDR3 is CASSLYLVGSGGPAGELFF. DNA for the CDR3: TGTGCCAGCAGCCTATACCTCGTGGGGAGCGGGGGTCCCGCCGGGGAGCTGTTTTTT.

CDR3 amino acids: CASSIGGSEAFF. CDR3 nucleotides: TGTGCCAGTAGTATTGGGGGCTCGGAAGCTTTCTTT. This sequence joins TRBV19 and TRBJ1-1, with D possibly matching TRBD1 (6 bases). The V gene's germline CDR1 is LNHDA and CDR2 SQIVND (reference sequence). Trimming removed 3 bases from V and 8 bases from J, with 10 bases in between. The CDR3 is 12 residues long.

This clone was seen only once. V gene TRBV6-5 combines with J gene TRBJ1-1; 8 positions match TRBD1. Trimming cost V 6 bases and J 3 bases; bases outside gene matches: 3. The CDR3 loop spans 13 amino acids. Germline CDR1 and CDR2: MNHEY and SVGAGI. The chain's CDR3 is CASRLGQDTEAFF. The CDR3 DNA reads as TGTGCCAGCAGATTGGGACAGGACACTGAAGCTTTCTTT.